This T cell receptor (beta chain) was identified in a study of spatial heterogeneity in lung cancer. Study findings and constraints: One measure, the expanded intratumoral alpha and beta TCR count, tracked tumor mutation counts.

TCRdb reprocessed the 5' RACE reads via MiXCR and lists one record per CDR3 protein. Of about 13,000 distinct CDR3 sequences listed, approximately 4.6% are singletons. This CDR3 region has 14 residues. Germline lookup yields CDR1 SQVTM and CDR2 ANQGSEA. Comment on this clonotype: Its antigen is not identified. An end of the junction does not agree with germline; a read error may underlie this.

The sample's time point: sample taken at primary tumor resection. This specimen was lung tumor tissue, taken at surgery. This receptor was obtained from a male donor with early-stage non-small cell lung cancer. This chain links TRBV29-1 with TRBJ2-7, with TRBD1 identical over 9 bases. The CDR3 spells CSVPGTGPSSEQYF. The CDR3 DNA sequence: TGCAGCGTTCCCGGGACAGGGCCTTCCTCCGAGCAGTACTTC.